One and the same sample provided the 14 T cell receptor beta chains below, sequenced in a study of T cell changes during pregnancy in multiple sclerosis. Here immunoSEQ multiplex PCR was the method, and the copy in TCRdb shows in-frame clones only, minus some. The table has roughly 68,000 clones, 92% seen once. Sample: peripheral blood, taken in the second trimester of pregnancy. The receptors were sampled from a female donor in good health, enrolled as a control in a pregnancy study.

The rearrangement joins TRBV2 to TRBJ2-5; 10 bases agree with TRBD1. The germline CDR1 and CDR2 sequences are SNHLY and FYNNEI. V was clipped by 2 bases and J by 0 bases; unmatched bases: 9. The CDR3 covers 18 residues. CDR3 protein: CASSEWGRGQGYQETQYF. In DNA, the CDR3 is TGTGCCAGCAGTGAATGGGGAAGGGGACAGGGGTACCAAGAGACCCAGTACTTC. Complete variable domain (other parts from reference TRBV2 and TRBJ2-5): EPEVTQTPSHQVTQMGQEVILRCVPISNHLYFYWYRQILGQKVEFLVSFYNNEISEKSEIFDDQFSVERPDGSNFTLKIRSTKLEDSAMYFCASSEWGRGQGYQETQYFGPGTRLLVL.

The chain uses TRBV19 and TRBJ2-5; 13 bases are a match to TRBD2. The CDR3 consists of 18 residues. Losses at the gene ends were 4 bases for V and 3 bases for J; bases not matched to a gene: 11. CDR1 is LNHDA and CDR2 is SQIVND in the germline V gene (reference sequence). CDR3 nucleotides: TGTGCCAGTAGTACCTTTACTAGCGGGGGGGCTGGGGAAGAGACCCAGTACTTC. Amino acids: CASSTFTSGGAGEETQYF. The full variable domain, its missing parts supplied by reference TRBV19 and TRBJ2-5, is DGGITQSPKYLFRKEGQNVTLSCEQNLNHDAMYWYRQDPGQGLRLIYYSQIVNDFQKGDIAEGYSVSREKKESFPLTVTSAQKNPTAFYLCASSTFTSGGAGEETQYFGPGTRLLVL.

This clone was found a few times. This chain uses TRBV5-5 with TRBJ1-2; D unresolved. The germline V and J ends were trimmed by 1 base and 0 bases, with 7 bases remaining between them. The CDR3 runs to 14 residues. CDR1 SGHKS and CDR2 YYEKEE come from the germline V gene (reference sequence). DNA of the CDR3: TGTGCCAGCAGCTTGAGTTCAGCTAACTATGGCTACACCTTC. Its translation: CASSLSSANYGYTF.

The chain uses TRBV5-1 and TRBJ2-1, with TRBD1 matching over 10 bases. Trimming at V came to 4 bases and at J to 8 bases, leaving 9 bases not matched to a gene. The germline V gene has CDR1 SGHRS and CDR2 YFSETQ. There are 15 residues in the CDR3. This CDR3 reads CASSVWTGGRDEQFF. Written as DNA, the CDR3 is TGCGCCAGCAGCGTATGGACAGGGGGAAGGGATGAGCAGTTCTTC.

This clone was counted once. The genes are TRBV27 and TRBJ2-7; a possible D gene is TRBD2 (6 bases). This CDR3 contains 13 residues. Between the trimmed V and J ends, which lost 5 bases and 4 bases, there was a span of 12 bases. In germline, CDR1 is MNHEY, CDR2 SMNVEV (reference sequence). Here the CDR3 reads CASSPSGGYEQYF. For the CDR3, the DNA is TGTGCCAGCAGTCCATCCGGGGGTTACGAGCAGTACTTC.

The V and J genes are TRBV2 and TRBJ2-7; 7 positions match TRBD2. J lost 2 bases, V lost 5 bases, and 3 bases had no gene match. Per germline, CDR1 SNHLY and CDR2 FYNNEI. This CDR3 comprises 13 residues. Here the CDR3 DNA reads TGTGCCAGCAGTACGGGACTAACCTACGAGCAGTACTTC. Its protein product is CASSTGLTYEQYF. Supplemented by reference TRBV2 and TRBJ2-7, the full variable domain reads EPEVTQTPSHQVTQMGQEVILRCVPISNHLYFYWYRQILGQKVEFLVSFYNNEISEKSEIFDDQFSVERPDGSNFTLKIRSTKLEDSAMYFCASSTGLTYEQYFGPGTRLTVT.

The chain is built from TRBV11-2 and TRBJ1-3, with 9 bases that match TRBD1. Trimming removed 1 base from V and 2 bases from J; junction bases left unmatched: 6. Per the germline V gene, CDR1 is SGHAT and CDR2 is FQNNGV. CDR3 size: 17 residues. This CDR3 is CASSLVLRDRAGNTIYF. The CDR3, as DNA: TGTGCCAGCAGCTTAGTTCTCCGGGACAGGGCTGGAAACACCATATATTTT.

V gene TRBV6-6 combines with J gene TRBJ2-5; a possible D gene is TRBD1 (6 bases). The CDR3 has 16 residues. Trimming took off 0 bases at V and 4 bases at J, with 15 bases between the two ends. Germline CDR1 and CDR2: MNHNY and SVGAGI (reference sequence). The CDR3: CASSYSKRGTPETQYF. DNA of the CDR3: TGTGCCAGCAGTTACTCGAAAAGGGGGACCCCAGAGACCCAGTACTTC.

J is TRBJ2-5 and V is TRBV4-1, with D unresolved. This CDR3 has 15 amino acids. Germline CDR1 reads MGHRA; CDR2 reads YSYEKL. V was cut by 0 bases and J by 4 bases, with 12 bases left in between. Here the CDR3 reads CASSQDRTATETQYF. CDR3 DNA: TGCGCCAGCAGCCAAGATCGCACAGCAACAGAGACCCAGTACTTC.

The V and J genes are TRBV7-8 and TRBJ2-7, with TRBD1 matching over 9 bases. Trimming at V came to 5 bases and at J to 3 bases, leaving 5 bases not matched to a gene. Germline lookup yields CDR1 SGHVS and CDR2 FQNEAQ. The CDR3 runs 14 residues. The CDR3 sequence is CASSRDRDNYEQYF. In DNA form, the CDR3 reads TGTGCCAGCAGCCGGGACAGGGATAACTACGAGCAGTACTTC.

The rearrangement uses TRBV28 and TRBJ2-7; TRBD2 matches 11 bases. J lost 7 bases, V lost 6 bases, and 5 bases had no gene match. The CDR3 sequence is 13 residues long. Germline values: CDR1 MDHEN, CDR2 SYDVKM. The CDR3 DNA reads as TGTGCCAGCAGAGTAGCGGGAGGGCAAGAGCAGTACTTC. This gives the protein CASRVAGGQEQYF.

The rearrangement links TRBV10-3 to TRBJ2-2; TRBD1 is a possible D gene (6 bases). The CDR3 extends over 15 amino acids. The germline gives CDR1 ENHRY, CDR2 SYGVKD. The germline V and J ends were trimmed by 9 bases and 3 bases, with 17 bases remaining between them. CDR3 sequence (DNA): TGTGCCATTGGTGGACAGTCGGGGTACACCGGGGAGCTGTTTTTT. This gives the protein CAIGGQSGYTGELFF.

The chain carries TRBV19 and TRBJ2-4; 10 bases map to TRBD1. The CDR3 spans 15 residues. Losses at the gene ends were 6 bases for V and 6 bases for J; bases not matched to a gene: 8. CDR1 is LNHDA, CDR2 SQIVND, per germline (reference sequence). The CDR3, as DNA: TGTGCCAGTAGCTCACGGAGGGACAGGGGAAACATTCAGTACTTC. Translated: CASSSRRDRGNIQYF.

This chain links TRBV7-9 with TRBJ2-1; D gene unclear. Germline V CDR1 and CDR2: SEHNR, FQNEAQ (reference sequence). The V and J ends lost 0 bases and 8 bases respectively, with 5 bases between them. The CDR3 runs to 12 residues. The CDR3 here is CASSLALDEQFF. CDR3 coding DNA: TGTGCCAGCAGCTTAGCGCTAGATGAGCAGTTCTTC.